The 17 T cell receptor beta chains below all came from one sample that was sequenced in a study of blood T cell repertoires in COVID-19. Produced via immunoSEQ multiplex PCR; TCRdb's table is partial and in-frame only. The sample lists tens of thousands of clones; 78% were seen once. The material sequenced was peripheral blood. The receptors come from a man aged 65-85 years with COVID-19, enrolled during active disease.

The chain employs TRBV28 and TRBJ2-5; TRBD1 agrees at 11 bases. Germline CDR1 MDHEN, CDR2 SYDVKM. The V segment lost 6 bases and the J segment 5 bases; nucleotides outside the gene matches: 5. There are 14 residues in the CDR3. CDR3 residues: CASRGDRGSETQYF. The CDR3 nucleotides read TGTGCCAGCAGAGGGGACAGGGGGTCCGAGACCCAGTACTTC.

The CDR3 here is CASSLGGLTNTGELFF. CDR3 DNA: TGTGCCAGCAGTTTAGGCGGGCTTACGAACACCGGGGAGCTGTTTTTT. J is TRBJ2-2 and V is TRBV7-3; a possible D gene is TRBD2 (5 bases). Trimming removed 6 bases at V and 0 bases at J, with 14 bases between. Per germline, CDR1 SGHTA and CDR2 FQGTGA. The CDR3 is made up of 16 amino acids.

The chain combines TRBV5-1 with TRBJ2-5; D is uncertain. V was trimmed by 0 bases and J by 5 bases, leaving 8 bases between them. This CDR3 contains 13 residues. Germline values: CDR1 SGHRS, CDR2 YFSETQ. CDR3 protein: CASSLGAEETQYF. In nucleotides, the CDR3 is TGCGCCAGCAGCTTGGGAGCCGAGGAGACCCAGTACTTC. Based on the CDR3 plus reference TRBV5-1 and TRBJ2-5, the full variable domain is KAGVTQTPRYLIKTRGQQVTLSCSPISGHRSVSWYQQTPGQGLQFLFEYFSETQRNKGNFPGRFSGRQFSNSRSEMNVSTLELGDSALYLCASSLGAEETQYFGPGTRLLVL.

There are a few counts of this clone. The CDR3 bases are TGTGCCAGCAGTTACTCCGACAGGGATGCCACTGAAGCTTTCTTT. It encodes CASSYSDRDATEAFF. V gene TRBV6-5 combines with J gene TRBJ1-1, with 7 nucleotides matching TRBD1. Losses at the gene ends were 0 bases for V and 4 bases for J; bases not matched to a gene: 5. CDR1 and CDR2 from the germline V gene are MNHEY and SVGAGI. The CDR3 contains 15 residues.

This chain uses TRBV29-1 with TRBJ1-1, with 8 bases identical to TRBD1. The CDR3 sequence is 13 residues long. The germline V gene encodes CDR1 SQVTM and CDR2 ANQGSEA. J lost 3 bases, V lost 8 bases, and 8 bases had no gene match. CDR3 in DNA: TGCAGCATAGACAGGGGAGATTACACTGAAGCTTTCTTT. Translation gives CSIDRGDYTEAFF.

V and J are TRBV19 and TRBJ2-7; 9 bases are a match to TRBD1. Looked up from germline, CDR1 is LNHDA and CDR2 is SQIVND (reference sequence). V was clipped by 5 bases and J by 3 bases; unmatched bases: 11. This CDR3 comprises 16 residues. The CDR3, as DNA: TGTGCCAGTAGTGATTATACAGGGGGCGGAGGCTACGAGCAGTACTTC. This sequence encodes CASSDYTGGGGYEQYF.

V and J are TRBV10-1 and TRBJ2-2; 7 bases align to TRBD1. CDR3 size: 15 residues. Per germline, CDR1 WNHNN and CDR2 SYGVQD (reference sequence). V was pared by 2 bases and J by 3 bases, with 3 bases of the junction left unmatched. The DNA of the CDR3 is TGCGCCAGCAGTGAGCGGCAGGGGGACACCGGGGAGCTGTTTTTT. It yields the protein CASSERQGDTGELFF.

This rearrangement joins TRBV27 to TRBJ2-1; perhaps TRBD2 as D (7 bases). CDR3 length equals 17 residues. V dropped 2 bases and J dropped 6 bases, with 20 bases sitting between them. Germline values: CDR1 MNHEY, CDR2 SMNVEV (reference sequence). The DNA of the CDR3 is TGTGCCAGCAGTTTAGGGGGGGCCGGGGGACCGTCCAATGAGCAGTTCTTC. As protein: CASSLGGAGGPSNEQFF.

V usage is TRBV27 and J usage is TRBJ1-5; no definite D call. CDR1 and CDR2 from the germline V gene are MNHEY and SMNVEV (reference sequence). V was trimmed by 4 bases and J by 0 bases, leaving 10 bases between them. This CDR3 has 15 residues. The CDR3 bases are TGTGCCAGCAGTTCGGACTATTATAGCAATCAGCCCCAGCATTTT. Residues: CASSSDYYSNQPQHF.

This clone has just a few counts. The chain combines TRBV19 with TRBJ1-1; 7 bases are shared with TRBD1. With V trimmed by 5 bases and J by 6 bases, 6 bases remained unmatched. From germline, CDR1 is LNHDA and CDR2 SQIVND (reference sequence). The CDR3 has 13 amino acids. The DNA of the CDR3 is TGTGCCAGTAGTGAGGGGGCCGTTGCTGAAGCTTTCTTT. Its protein is CASSEGAVAEAFF.

This clone came up a few times. The V and J genes are TRBV28 and TRBJ2-5; D ambiguous. V was clipped by 6 bases and J by 5 bases, with 13 bases between them. The CDR3 covers 13 residues. Germline-derived CDR1 and CDR2 are MDHEN and SYDVKM. This CDR3 reads CASSLGGRETQYF. CDR3 nucleotide sequence: TGTGCCAGCAGCCTCGGTGGCAGGGAGACCCAGTACTTC.

This clone was picked up a small number of times. The V and J genes are TRBV29-1 and TRBJ2-1, with 7 bases matching TRBD1. The CDR3 contains 14 residues. Germline CDR1 reads SQVTM; CDR2 reads ANQGSEA. The V segment lost 2 bases and the J segment 2 bases; nucleotides outside the gene matches: 3. For the CDR3, the DNA is TGCAGCGTTGAAAGCGGACAGGCCTACAATGAGCAGTTCTTC. This encodes CSVESGQAYNEQFF.

This clone has a handful of counts. V is TRBV9 and J is TRBJ2-3, with TRBD2 identical over 11 bases. Germline CDR1 reads SGDLS; CDR2 reads YYNGEE. V was pared by 0 bases and J by 0 bases, with 6 bases of the junction left unmatched. CDR3 length: 18 residues. CDR3 protein: CASSVGLAGGGSTDTQYF. The CDR3 DNA is TGTGCCAGCAGCGTAGGGCTAGCGGGAGGAGGGAGCACAGATACGCAGTATTTT.

J is TRBJ1-1 and V is TRBV2; weak D call: TRBD1 (6 bases). The germline V gene encodes CDR1 SNHLY and CDR2 FYNNEI. The CDR3 covers 14 residues. Trimming took 1 base from V and 4 from J, leaving 10 bases between them. DNA of the CDR3: TGTGCCAGCAGTGAAGAGCGAGGGGGCACTGAAGCTTTCTTT. Amino acid sequence: CASSEERGGTEAFF.

The gene calls are TRBV14 and TRBJ2-7; D ambiguous. The CDR3 consists of 15 residues. V dropped 1 base and J dropped 4 bases, with 14 bases sitting between them. Germline V gene lookup returns CDR1 SGHDN and CDR2 FVKESK. CDR3 sequence (DNA): TGTGCCAGCAGCCAAGGGCCAACCCTGTTTTACGAGCAGTACTTC. Translating gives CASSQGPTLFYEQYF.

The chain links TRBV28 to TRBJ1-1, with TRBD1 matching over 7 bases. This CDR3 spans 13 amino acids. Per the germline V gene, CDR1 is MDHEN and CDR2 is SYDVKM. V shed 7 bases and J 5 bases; nucleotides not matched to a gene: 7. The CDR3 protein is CASTRQGLTEAFF. The CDR3 nucleotides are TGTGCCAGCACGCGACAGGGTCTGACTGAAGCTTTCTTT.

This chain uses TRBV10-2 with TRBJ2-2; tentative D call: TRBD2 (6 bases). The CDR3 totals 13 residues. V lost 10 bases and J 6 bases, leaving 15 bases between the germline ends. CDR1 is WSHSY, CDR2 SAAADI, per germline. CDR3 coding DNA: TGCGCCATGAGACTAGGAGGGTCCGGGGAGCTGTTTTTT. This translates into CAMRLGGSGELFF.